Listed here are 16 T cell receptor beta chains from one sample, sequenced in a study of shared clonotypes between healthy human individuals. CD45RO negativity and positive selection for CCR7 defined naive CD8 cells, a population that excluded terminally differentiated effector memory CD45RA+ cells. Generated by immunoSEQ multiplex PCR, the TCRdb table keeps only in-frame clones and is missing some. The sample holds some 1,900,000 clones, 85% to 95% seen once. The sequenced material came from naive CD8+ T cells sorted from blood. These receptors originate from a man aged 18 to 29 in good health.

This rearrangement joins TRBV6-5 to TRBJ2-5, with D unresolved. The germline gives CDR1 MNHEY, CDR2 SVGAGI. V gave up 5 bases and J gave up 3 bases, with 13 bases separating them. The CDR3 sequence is 14 residues long. Here the CDR3 reads CASSRAVSEETQYF. CDR3 bases: TGTGCCAGCAGTCGGGCGGTTTCTGAAGAGACCCAGTACTTC.

This clone was detected only a few times. This rearrangement joins TRBV4-1 to TRBJ1-2, with D unresolved. CDR1 is MGHRA and CDR2 is YSYEKL in the germline V gene. V was cut by 2 bases and J by 7 bases, with 17 bases left in between. The CDR3 covers 15 residues. CDR3 in DNA: TGCGCCAGCAGCCAATCCACTGGGAGTCCTCCTGGCTACACCTTC. Translating gives CASSQSTGSPPGYTF.

About this clone itself: The identical CDR3 is also encoded by other nucleotide sequences in the sample. The rearrangement uses TRBV4-1 and TRBJ2-3; D gene ambiguous. Per germline, CDR1 MGHRA and CDR2 YSYEKL. The CDR3 length is 14 residues. V lost 1 base, J lost 3 bases, and 8 bases lay in between. The CDR3, as DNA: TGCGCCAGCAGCCAAGGTAGGGATACAGATACGCAGTATTTT. It yields the protein CASSQGRDTDTQYF.

The chain uses TRBV2 and TRBJ2-7, with D perhaps being TRBD1 or TRBD2 (5 bases each). The CDR3 runs to 16 residues. Germline CDR1 SNHLY, CDR2 FYNNEI. V gave up 3 bases and J gave up 5 bases, with 20 bases separating them. The CDR3 coding sequence is TGTGCCAGCAGTGATCCCCGGGACCGCATATTGGACGAGCAGTACTTC. As protein: CASSDPRDRILDEQYF.

Remarks on this clone: The same CDR3 also results from other DNA sequences found in this sample. The CDR3 loop reads CASSFRSSYEQYF. The CDR3 coding sequence is TGCGCCAGCAGCTTTCGATCCTCCTACGAGCAGTACTTC. The chain employs TRBV5-1 and TRBJ2-7; no clear D. CDR3 length: 13 amino acids. Germline loops: CDR1 SGHRS, CDR2 YFSETQ. V was trimmed by 2 bases and J by 0 bases, leaving 6 bases between them.

Points on this clone: Other DNA sequences in the sample encode the same CDR3. The chain employs TRBV13 and TRBJ2-7; D might be TRBD2 (5 bases). V lost 0 bases and J lost 2, with 5 bases in between. Germline V CDR1 and CDR2: PRHDT, FYEKMQ (reference sequence). CDR3 length: 13 residues. For the CDR3, the DNA is TGTGCCAGCAGCTTAGGAGCGGCCTACGAGCAGTACTTC. Translation: CASSLGAAYEQYF.

This chain connects TRBV27 to TRBJ2-3; 9 bases are shared with TRBD1. CDR1 and CDR2 from the germline V gene are MNHEY and SMNVEV (reference sequence). CDR3 length: 14 residues. V lost 6 bases and J lost 4; bases outside the gene matches: 5. The CDR3, as DNA: TGTGCCAGCAGAAGAACAGGGGGCGCAGATACGCAGTATTTT. Amino acid sequence: CASRRTGGADTQYF.

The V gene is TRBV6-1, the J gene TRBJ1-5; D is unresolved. CDR3 length: 16 amino acids. The germline gives CDR1 MNHNS, CDR2 SASEGT. The ends were cut back, 2 bases at V and 6 bases at J, with 17 bases in the middle. The CDR3 coding sequence is TGTGCCAGCAGTGAATTAAAAGGAGCGGCGAGTCAGCCCCAGCATTTT. It is translated as CASSELKGAASQPQHF.

This clone has a single count. The identical CDR3 is also encoded by other nucleotide sequences in the sample. Here the CDR3 reads CASSIGQGGNQPQHF. CDR3 coding DNA: TGTGCCAGTAGTATTGGGCAGGGCGGCAATCAGCCCCAGCATTTT. This rearrangement joins TRBV19 to TRBJ1-5; D is possibly TRBD1 (5 bases). Germline assignment: CDR1 LNHDA and CDR2 SQIVND (reference sequence). CDR3 length: 15 amino acids. V was pared by 3 bases and J by 2 bases, with 11 bases between. The complete variable domain, with remaining parts taken from reference TRBV19 and TRBJ1-5, reads DGGITQSPKYLFRKEGQNVTLSCEQNLNHDAMYWYRQDPGQGLRLIYYSQIVNDFQKGDIAEGYSVSREKKESFPLTVTSAQKNPTAFYLCASSIGQGGNQPQHFGDGTRLSIL.

This clone was seen a single time. The chain is built from TRBV6-5 and TRBJ1-1; a possible D gene is TRBD1 (5 bases). V was shortened by 5 bases and J by 8 bases, with 6 bases between the two germline ends. The CDR3 has 10 residues. The germline V gene has CDR1 MNHEY and CDR2 SVGAGI. CDR3 sequence (DNA): TGTGCCAGCAGTACAGGAGAAGCTTTCTTT. Translated: CASSTGEAFF.

This chain uses TRBV9 with TRBJ2-7; no definite D call. Germline V CDR1 and CDR2: SGDLS, YYNGEE. The CDR3 is 13 amino acids. V lost 4 bases, J lost 3 bases, and 11 bases lay in between. The CDR3 protein is CASSPYPGYEQYF. In DNA form, the CDR3 reads TGTGCCAGCAGCCCGTATCCGGGCTACGAGCAGTACTTC.

The chain recombines TRBV13 with TRBJ2-7; D is possibly TRBD2 (6 bases). The CDR3 spans 15 residues. Germline lookup yields CDR1 PRHDT and CDR2 FYEKMQ (reference sequence). V was pared by 5 bases and J by 1 base, with 15 bases between. In DNA, the CDR3 is TGTGCCAGCAGCACCCAGACTAGTTCATCCTACGAGCAGTACTTC. Translation gives CASSTQTSSSYEQYF.

This chain joins TRBV30 and TRBJ1-4, with D maybe TRBD1 (5 bases). The V gene lost 5 bases and the J gene lost 6 bases, with 13 bases spanning the gap. Per germline, CDR1 GTSNPN and CDR2 SVGIG (reference sequence). The CDR3 runs to 13 residues. CDR3 bases: TGTGCCTGGGATTCCGGGACGGATGAAAAACTGTTTTTT. Its protein product is CAWDSGTDEKLFF.

Comments on this clone: This CDR3 is also generated by other DNA sequences in the sample. This chain uses TRBV6-5 with TRBJ2-5; weak D call: TRBD2 (6 bases). This CDR3 region has 13 residues. Per germline, CDR1 MNHEY and CDR2 SVGAGI. V was trimmed by 5 bases and J by 5 bases, leaving 12 bases between them. The CDR3 here is CASSPGGGETQYF. The CDR3, as DNA: TGTGCCAGCAGTCCCGGGGGAGGCGAGACCCAGTACTTC.

The V and J genes are TRBV2 and TRBJ2-7, with D uncertain. The CDR3 totals 13 residues. Germline V gene sequence: CDR1 SNHLY, CDR2 FYNNEI. Deletions cut 6 bases from V and 7 bases from J, with 16 bases between. The CDR3 DNA sequence: TGTGCCAGCAGCCCCTCCCTCCTCGGGGAGCAGTACTTC. Residues: CASSPSLLGEQYF.

The chain combines TRBV19 with TRBJ2-7; 11 positions match TRBD1. The V segment lost 9 bases and the J segment 7 bases; nucleotides outside the gene matches: 5. Per germline, CDR1 LNHDA and CDR2 SQIVND (reference sequence). The CDR3 length is 12 residues. CDR3 loop: CASGQGAREQYF. The CDR3, as DNA: TGTGCCAGCGGACAGGGGGCGCGGGAGCAGTACTTC.